This TCR beta chain comes out of a study of response to subunit inactivated influenza vaccine. CDR3 length equals 15 residues. Germline V gene sequence: CDR1 SGDLS, CDR2 YYNGEE. V shed 1 base and J shed 5 bases, with 12 bases lying between them. In TCRdb, the RT-PCR reads were re-called with MiXCR into one record per CDR3 protein. The sample has about 540,000 distinct CDR3 sequences; around a quarter are singletons. This clonotype occurred a few times. This sample also appeared in a second study, on T cells expressing NK-cell markers. In that study: TCR beta cDNA was generated via 5'RACE template switching incorporating UMIs.

Sequenced here: CD4+ T cells sorted from PBMCs, sampled 11 to 12 days after vaccination. The TCR comes from a man over 45 who received an inactivated influenza vaccine. The gene calls are TRBV9 and TRBJ1-4, with D possibly TRBD1 on 5 matching bases. The CDR3 nucleotides read TGTGCCAGCAGCGTAATGGGGCGTGGGAATGAAAAACTGTTTTTT. Translation: CASSVMGRGNEKLFF.